This entry describes one T cell receptor (beta chain). Its target antigen remains unknown. Base qualities are not at hand, and no much larger clone is one base apart. This specimen belongs to a study of cytomegalovirus exposure and HLA in healthy donors (dated by TCRdb to the late 2010s). With respect to the entire study: According to an earlier analysis of 450 to 650 of the donors, about 179 million T cells yielded 117 million unique TCR beta sequences and approximately 280 Gb of sequence data. About 300 gigabases of sequencing data and 91 million or so unique TCR sequences made up an early release that covered 640 HLA-typed donors. The genetic ancestry cluster associated with self-reported Caucasian donors included 81% of the 300 to 450 genotyped donors. The study was designed to test whether signatures of past pathogen exposure could be identified by cataloging public T cell receptors. Using immunosequencing, the study profiled T cell repertoires from 500 to 800 subjects and related those repertoires to cytomegalovirus serostatus. Besides the first cohort of roughly 660 subjects, a separate validation cohort made up of some 110 different subjects was used. To predict cytomegalovirus infection status, the study combined high-throughput TCR immunosequencing, statistical association of individual TCRs with disease status, and machine learning. A later analysis re-analyzed previously published TCR beta repertoires from roughly 600 donors and added high-resolution HLA genotyping to study TCR occurrence patterns. The later analysis used no new phenotypic data to find candidate immune exposures, relying instead on TCR beta sequences and their occurrence across donors. An earlier analysis of some 500 of the donors applied high-throughput TCR beta sequencing to assess whether each TCR beta V gene segment acted as functional or pseudogenic. Donor age, sex, ethnicity and CMV serostatus were compiled together with the repertoire data. A later genetic analysis used genome-wide SNP genotypes for about three fifths of the roughly 700 donors, treating that subset as a discovery cohort. Every repertoire in the discovery cohort had been generated on one and the same sequencing platform. Class I and class II HLA loci were covered by the typing at four-digit resolution. Typing coverage differed by locus: A, B, C, DRB1 and DQB1 were typed in about 620-630 donors, DQA1 in 500 to 550, DPA1 in over 600, and DPB1 in around 440. Roughly 5 DR-DQ haplotypes were handled as single units for association and clustering, since linkage in the cohort was strong. Among roughly 400 genotyped donors of the cohort, an average of around 240,000 unique TCR beta nucleotide sequences was sequenced per donor, of which about 19% were non-productive.

Trimming at the junction amounts to 2 bases on V and 7 bases on J, and the germline ends lie 14 bases apart. CDR1 and CDR2, per the germline V gene, are MNHEY and SVGAGI. The CDR3 holds 14 amino acids from the cysteine to the phenylalanine. Solely the CDR3 DNA is kept, with 42 bases framed from the first base. The cohort was made up of under 800 healthy bone marrow donors. At the time of sampling, all cohort members were nominally healthy, though unrecorded immune exposures were likely present. The donor was CMV seronegative and belonged to the group of 350 or so seronegative cohort members. A peripheral blood sample was provided by each donor, and peripheral blood mononuclear cells were used for TCR beta sequencing. The Qiagen DNeasy Blood Extraction Kit was used to extract genomic DNA from the blood cell samples. Library generation was performed with the immunoSEQ multiplex PCR assay. For the multiplex PCR, a mixture combining 60 forward primers for TCR Vbeta segments and 13 reverse primers for TCR Jbeta segments was used. The CDR3 region of rearranged TCR beta genes was amplified from genomic DNA with a multiplex PCR assay. The amplified TCR beta libraries were sequenced on the Illumina HiSeq System as 87-base-pair reads. From the authors' description of their analysis: Across the 670 or so repertoires, a later analysis counted approximately 75 million unique TCR beta chains, about 10 million of which were shared by at least two donors. A nearest-neighbor algorithm error-corrected the raw reads and collapsed the reads into unique sequences, merging closely related sequences to remove PCR and sequencing errors. Alignment of CDR3 sequences to IMGT reference sequences was used to assign V, D and J gene segments. For a sequence to be retained, a match of at least six nucleotides to both a V gene segment and a J gene segment was required. Rearrangements were called productive when the CDR3 lacked stop codons and stayed in frame with V and J; all others were non-productive. Following IMGT convention, CDR3 was defined as the stretch from the second conserved V-encoded cysteine up to the conserved J-encoded phenylalanine. In an earlier analysis of approximately 500 of the donors, sequences lacking an unambiguous match to a single V gene segment were excluded. In an earlier analysis of 500 to 750 of the donors, V segments were called functional above 56.7% productive rearrangements and were called segregating when the between-donor standard deviation exceeded 5%. A statistical classification framework was built for diagnosing cytomegalovirus status from the catalog of TCR beta chain sequences. V and J gene assignment, in a later analysis, came from comparing TCR nucleotide sequences with IMGT/GENE-DB human TR gene sequences. In a later analysis, CDR3 sequences and most-parsimonious VDJ recombination scenarios were assigned using the TCRdist pipeline. In a later analysis, each TCR beta chain was defined by its CDR3 amino acid sequence together with its V-gene family, and reads without a unique V-gene family were excluded. In a later analysis, 450 to 600 highly shared, low-generation-probability nucleotide sequences were removed to address suspected cross-contamination and a sequencing artifact. In a later analysis, a clonal expansion index for each public chain was calculated from normalized within-repertoire ranks of inferred template counts. In a later analysis, generation probabilities were computed using a VDJ recombination model fitted to out-of-frame rearrangements, and the results were checked against IGoR. Hypergeometric tests were used in a later analysis to score TCR-TCR, TCR-HLA and TCR-CMV co-occurrence, with a repertoire-size bias correction applied to the TCR pairs. A later analysis estimated false discovery rates by permuting HLA or CMV assignments 20 times. In a later analysis, co-occurring TCRs were grouped using DBSCAN, and TCRdist sequence similarity was added for clustering within HLA-allele-positive subsets. Co-occurrence clustering excluded repertoires with fewer than 30,000 or more than 120,000 public chains, plus five with anomalous nucleotide sharing. Sourced from immuneACCESS, this table was stored by TCRdb with only in-frame sequences that have V and J called. A share of the clones is absent; for the studies checked, an unresolved V gene accounts for under half, and the remainder has no known explanation. For V, J and clone size, that table is used; D and trimming come from the DNA. In this sample the table shows about 180,000 clones, around 80% of which occur a single time. Together, the top ten hold approximately 1.5% of the sample.

Here is what the overall study found, with its caveats: For the cohort, immune exposure information was limited to CMV serostatus. The presence/absence analyses assumed that sequencing depth was roughly uniform across donors, and that assumption may not be true. Approximately 16 rarely observed V segments, including chromosome 9 orphons, were excluded from the earlier analysis of approximately 600 of the donors because counts were too low. V-gene and J-gene trimming of TCR beta chains was associated with a missense DCLRE1C variant in a later genetic analysis, and the association was replicated in an independent cohort. In an earlier analysis of 587 of the donors, most TCR beta V segments were observed in productive rearrangements about 90% or about 30% of the time, broadly matching IMGT annotations. The study listed 150 to 200 TCR beta chains as associated with cytomegalovirus. A further reported finding was that TCR beta sequences accurately predicted the HLA-A and HLA-B alleles for most subjects in the first cohort. Correlated functional status among segregating V segments might be attributable to linkage disequilibrium, but an unknown experimental factor could not be ruled out. The authors suggested that the approach could potentially be generalized to other disease states and immunological phenotypes. Most CMV-associated TCR beta chains appeared to be HLA-restricted in a later analysis, and the HLA associations seemed to be driven largely by CMV exposure. A group of highly shared sequence variants was considered likely to be a technical artifact of the sequencing pipeline. Across donors, most TCR sequences were observed very rarely, whereas some public TCRs were present in many individuals. Some IMGT-functional V segments, including TRBV6-2 and TRBV6-3, could not be distinguished by the 87-base-pair reads and were therefore excluded. When HLA alleles, especially DR and DQ, strongly co-occurred, attributing TCR associations to individual alleles was difficult. In vitro tests confirmed that three of the cytomegalovirus-associated TCR beta chains recognize cytomegalovirus antigens. A later genetic analysis reported fewer N-insertions in productive TCRs among donors in an Asian-associated ancestry cluster than the approximately 670-donor mean. In a later analysis, several top co-occurrence clusters were reported to appear linked to parvovirus B19, influenza, CMV and Epstein-Barr virus. The classifier was reported to diagnose cytomegalovirus status with high specificity and sensitivity in both the original cohort and the validation cohort. This cohort had only TCR beta chains sequenced, and the lack of alpha or paired-chain data limited which features could be detected. In a later analysis, HLA-associated TCR beta chains were found to be more clonally expanded and to have lower generation probabilities than equally common non-associated chains. According to a later analysis, TCR association rates differed among HLA loci, with DRB1 alleles showing the most associated TCRs and HLA-C alleles showing the fewest. HLA typing was unavailable for some donors at each locus, so association tests used only the typed subset. Specific HLA alleles were associated with 16,951 TCR beta sequences at a false discovery rate of 0.05 in a later analysis.

This sequence originates from a man between 18 and 29 years old in good health and CMV-seronegative. The rearranged segments are TRBV6-5 and TRBJ1-2, with TRBD1 as a weak D call on 5 bases. Sequenced sample: PBMCs. The CDR3 protein: CASSYGGISTGYTF. The sequenced DNA: TGTGCCAGCAGTTACGGGGGGATCAGTACTGGCTACACCTTC.